The clone carrying this T cell receptor beta chain was seen repeatedly, ten times or more. CDR3 length: 14 amino acids. Germline assignment: CDR1 MGHRA and CDR2 YSYEKL. V lost 3 bases to trimming and J lost 0 bases, with 8 bases between them. The investigators amplified TCR beta CDR3 regions from RNA transcripts. HTBI primers were the set used in a first-round RT-PCR of the TCR CDR3. TCRdb passed the multiplex PCR reads through MiXCR, listing each CDR3 protein once. The sample lists about 360,000 distinct CDR3 sequences; less than 15% were seen once. These data are taken from a study of T cells in Graves' hyperthyroidism and ophthalmopathy. Turning to the study itself: Before any treatment, at initial diagnosis, peripheral blood was collected.

Patients aged 18 to 65 with hyperthyroidism were newly diagnosed, with duration under 2 months. V is TRBV4-1 and J is TRBJ1-2; unclear D gene. This sequence was found in a woman under 30 with Graves' hyperthyroidism. The sample taken for sequencing was blood. This CDR3 is CASSHRPTNYGYTF. DNA of the CDR3: TGCGCCAGCAGCCACCGACCGACTAACTATGGCTACACCTTC.